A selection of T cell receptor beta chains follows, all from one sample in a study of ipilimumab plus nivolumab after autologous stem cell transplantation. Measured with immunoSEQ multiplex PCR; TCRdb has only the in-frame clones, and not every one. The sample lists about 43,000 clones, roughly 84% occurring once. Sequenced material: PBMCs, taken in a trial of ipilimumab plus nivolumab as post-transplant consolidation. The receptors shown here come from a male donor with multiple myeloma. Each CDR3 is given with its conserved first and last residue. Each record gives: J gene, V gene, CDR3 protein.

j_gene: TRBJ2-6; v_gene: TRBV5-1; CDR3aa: CASSLYPNSGLAATEHSGANVLTF
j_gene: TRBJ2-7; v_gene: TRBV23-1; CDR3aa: CANWTSGPYEQYF
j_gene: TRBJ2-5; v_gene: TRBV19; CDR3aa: CASSQIGQGEETQYF
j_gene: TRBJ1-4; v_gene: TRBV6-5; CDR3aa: CASSYSQRLNEKLFF
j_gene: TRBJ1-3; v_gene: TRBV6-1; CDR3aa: CASSETGERYTIYF
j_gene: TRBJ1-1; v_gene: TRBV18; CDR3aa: CASSPQGRDGTEAFF
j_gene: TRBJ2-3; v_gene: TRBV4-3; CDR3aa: CASSQDRASGATDTQYF
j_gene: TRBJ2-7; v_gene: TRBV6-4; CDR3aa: CASSPGSGYEQYF
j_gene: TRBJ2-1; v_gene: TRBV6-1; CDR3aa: CASRGSYNEQFF
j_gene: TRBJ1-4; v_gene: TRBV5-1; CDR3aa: CASSSTGFNEKLFF
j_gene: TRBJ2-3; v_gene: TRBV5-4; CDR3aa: CASSPRAGYSDTQYF
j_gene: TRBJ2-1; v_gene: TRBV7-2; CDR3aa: CASTTPGLGQGAWNEQFF
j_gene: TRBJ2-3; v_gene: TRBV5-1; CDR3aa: CASSAGLAGGPADTQYF
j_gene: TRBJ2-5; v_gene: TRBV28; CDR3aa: CASSLWGARETQYF
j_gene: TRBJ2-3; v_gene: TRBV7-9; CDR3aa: CASSFPRDTQYF
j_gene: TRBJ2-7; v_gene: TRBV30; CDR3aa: CAWSAADRGEQYF
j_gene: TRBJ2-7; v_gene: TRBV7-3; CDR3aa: CASSPQAGLSYEQYF
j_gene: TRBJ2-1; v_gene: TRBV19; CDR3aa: CASRTLTGGDEQFF
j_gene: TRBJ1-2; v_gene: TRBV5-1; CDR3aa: CASSLLPGLESYGYTF
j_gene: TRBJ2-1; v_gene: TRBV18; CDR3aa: CASSFTGTSVGSEQFF
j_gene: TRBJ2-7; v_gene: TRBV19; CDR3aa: CASSIGGGGAVEQYF
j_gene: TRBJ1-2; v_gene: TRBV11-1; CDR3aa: CASSFGEAYGYTF
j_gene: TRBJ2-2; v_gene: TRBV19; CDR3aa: CASSLDSTGELFF
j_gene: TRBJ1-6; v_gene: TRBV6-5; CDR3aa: CASSYTGVSNPLHF
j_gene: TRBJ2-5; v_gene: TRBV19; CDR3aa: CASTLSRGAWETQYF
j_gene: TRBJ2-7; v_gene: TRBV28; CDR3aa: CASSLQGGYEQYF
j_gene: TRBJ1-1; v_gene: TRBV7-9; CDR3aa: CASSLLGGQGATEAFF
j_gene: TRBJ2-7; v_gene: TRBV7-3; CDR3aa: CASSLLGGVSYEQYF
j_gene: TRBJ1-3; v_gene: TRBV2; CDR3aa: CASSEVVYSGNTIYF
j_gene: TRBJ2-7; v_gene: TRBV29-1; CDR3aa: CSVSGTHGYEQYF
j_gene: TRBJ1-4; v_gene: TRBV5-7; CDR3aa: CASSLVEKLFF
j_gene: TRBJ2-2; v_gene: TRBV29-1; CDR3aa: CSVATPEGANTGELFF
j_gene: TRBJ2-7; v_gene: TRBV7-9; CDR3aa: CASSGREGSLWEQYF
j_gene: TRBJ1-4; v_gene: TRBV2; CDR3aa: CASSLGQNEKLFF
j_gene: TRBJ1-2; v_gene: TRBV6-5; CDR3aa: CASSLQGYGYTF
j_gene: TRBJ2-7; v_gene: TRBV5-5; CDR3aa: CASSFGQGAGEQYF
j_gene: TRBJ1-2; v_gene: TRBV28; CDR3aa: CASSGSSYGYTF
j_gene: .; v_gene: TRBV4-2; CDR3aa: CASSQDITREQYF
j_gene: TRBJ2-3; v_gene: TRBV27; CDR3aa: CASSFGAGPSDTQYF
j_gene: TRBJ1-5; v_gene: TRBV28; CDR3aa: CASSPPSALNQPQHF
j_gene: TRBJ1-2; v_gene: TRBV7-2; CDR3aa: CASSPPGRNGYTF
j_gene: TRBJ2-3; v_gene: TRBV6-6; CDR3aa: CASSWTGGTDTQYF